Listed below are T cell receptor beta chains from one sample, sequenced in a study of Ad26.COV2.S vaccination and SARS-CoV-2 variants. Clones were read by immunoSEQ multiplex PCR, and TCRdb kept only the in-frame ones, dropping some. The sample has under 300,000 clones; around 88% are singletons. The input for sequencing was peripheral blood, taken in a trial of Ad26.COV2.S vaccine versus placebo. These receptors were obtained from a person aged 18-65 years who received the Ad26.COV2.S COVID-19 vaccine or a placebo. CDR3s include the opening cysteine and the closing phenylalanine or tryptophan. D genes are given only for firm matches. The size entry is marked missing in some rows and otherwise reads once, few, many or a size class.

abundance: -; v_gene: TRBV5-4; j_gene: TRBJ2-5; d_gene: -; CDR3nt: TGTGCCAGCAGCCTCGACCCCTCCGGTCGAAAGACCCAGTACTTC; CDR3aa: CASSLDPSGRKTQYF
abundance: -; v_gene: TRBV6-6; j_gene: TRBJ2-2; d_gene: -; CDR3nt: TGTGCCAGCAGTTACTCGACGGGGCGGAACACCGGGGAGCTGTTTTTT; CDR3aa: CASSYSTGRNTGELFF
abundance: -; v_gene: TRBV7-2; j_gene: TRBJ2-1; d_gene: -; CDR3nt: TGTGCCAGCAGCTTAGCGGCGGGCGGGTACAATGAGCAGTTCTTC; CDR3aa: CASSLAAGGYNEQFF
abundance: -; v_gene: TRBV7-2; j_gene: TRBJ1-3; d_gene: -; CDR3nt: TGTGCCAGCAGCTTAGCTCAATCTGGAAACACCATATATTTT; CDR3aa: CASSLAQSGNTIYF
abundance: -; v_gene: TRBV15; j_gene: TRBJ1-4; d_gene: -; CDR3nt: TGTGCCACCCGCTCGGACAAGTATAATGAAAAACTGTTTTTT; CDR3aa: CATRSDKYNEKLFF
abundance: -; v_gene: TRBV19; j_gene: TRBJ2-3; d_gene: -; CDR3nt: TGTGCCAGTAGTATGAGCAGAGACACAGATACGCAGTATTTT; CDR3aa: CASSMSRDTDTQYF
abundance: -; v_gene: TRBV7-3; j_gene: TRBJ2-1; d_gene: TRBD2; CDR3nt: TGTGCCAGCAGCCGGGGGACTAGCGGGAACGATGAGCAGTTCTTC; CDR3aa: CASSRGTSGNDEQFF
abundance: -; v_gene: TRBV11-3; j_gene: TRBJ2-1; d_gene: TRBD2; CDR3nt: TGTGCCAGCAGTAGCGGGAGAGGGAACAATGAGCAGTTCTTC; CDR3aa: CASSSGRGNNEQFF
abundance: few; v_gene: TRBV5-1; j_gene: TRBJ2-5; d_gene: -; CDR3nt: TGCGCCAGCAGCTTGGACAGGCGAGAGACCCAGTACTTC; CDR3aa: CASSLDRRETQYF
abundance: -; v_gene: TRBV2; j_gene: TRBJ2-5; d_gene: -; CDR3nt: TGTGCCACGGGCATCCAAGAGACCCAGTACTTC; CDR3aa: CATGIQETQYF
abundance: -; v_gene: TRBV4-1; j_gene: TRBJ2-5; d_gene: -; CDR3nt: TGCGCCAGCAGCCAAGAGGGAGCGGGGACCCAGTACTTC; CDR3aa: CASSQEGAGTQYF
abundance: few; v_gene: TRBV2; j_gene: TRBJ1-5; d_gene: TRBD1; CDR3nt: TGTGCCAGCAGTGCGACAGGGGTCTACAATCAGCCCCAGCATTTT; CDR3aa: CASSATGVYNQPQHF
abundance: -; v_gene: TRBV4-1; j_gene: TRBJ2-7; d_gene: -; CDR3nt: TGCGCCAGCAGCCAAGAAGGACGGGGCTACGAGCAGTACTTC; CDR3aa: CASSQEGRGYEQYF
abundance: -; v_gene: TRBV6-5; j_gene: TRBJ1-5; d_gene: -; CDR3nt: TGTGCCAGCAGTCCCCCCAGAGGGAGGGGTCAGCCCCAGCATTTT; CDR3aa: CASSPPRGRGQPQHF
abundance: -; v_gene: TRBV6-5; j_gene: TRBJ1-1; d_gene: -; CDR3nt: TGTGCCAGCAGTTGGCGCAGGAACACTGAAGCTTTCTTT; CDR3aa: CASSWRRNTEAFF
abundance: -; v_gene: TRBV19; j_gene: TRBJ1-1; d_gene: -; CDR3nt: TGTGCCAGTAGTATAAAAGCACGGACTGAAGCTTTCTTT; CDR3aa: CASSIKARTEAFF
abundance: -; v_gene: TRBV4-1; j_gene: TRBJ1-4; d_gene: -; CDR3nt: TGCGCCAGCAGCCAACAGGGACACGATAATGAAAAACTGTTTTTT; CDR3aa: CASSQQGHDNEKLFF
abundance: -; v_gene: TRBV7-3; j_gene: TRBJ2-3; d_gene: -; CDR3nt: TGTGCCAGCAGCTTGGACGGGGGTTATAGCACAGATACGCAGTATTTT; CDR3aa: CASSLDGGYSTDTQYF
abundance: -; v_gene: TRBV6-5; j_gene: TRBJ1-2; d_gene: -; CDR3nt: TGTGCCAGCAGCGCCCAACGACGGGATGGCTACACCTTC; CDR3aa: CASSAQRRDGYTF
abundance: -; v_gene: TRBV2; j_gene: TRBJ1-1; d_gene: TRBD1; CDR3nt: TGTGCCAGCAGCGGACAGGGGTTCATGAACACTGAAGCTTTCTTT; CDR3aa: CASSGQGFMNTEAFF
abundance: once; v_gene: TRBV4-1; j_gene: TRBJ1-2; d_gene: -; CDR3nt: TGCGCCAGCAGCCCCGTAGCAAACTATGGCTACACCTTC; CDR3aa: CASSPVANYGYTF
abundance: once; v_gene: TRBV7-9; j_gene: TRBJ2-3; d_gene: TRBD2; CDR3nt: TGTGCCAGCAGCTTAGCTAGCGGGGGTATAAATACGCAGTATTTT; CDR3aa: CASSLASGGINTQYF
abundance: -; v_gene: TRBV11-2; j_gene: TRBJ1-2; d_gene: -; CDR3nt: TGTGCCAGCAGCACACACCGGAAGACAGCCCTGTATGGCTACACCTTC; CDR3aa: CASSTHRKTALYGYTF
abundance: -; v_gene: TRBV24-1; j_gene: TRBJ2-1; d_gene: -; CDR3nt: TGTGCCACCAGTGATCATCTAGCACCCCTACCGGGTGAGCAGTTCTTC; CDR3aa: CATSDHLAPLPGEQFF
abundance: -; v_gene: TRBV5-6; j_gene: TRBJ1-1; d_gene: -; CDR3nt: TGTGCCAGCAGCTTGAGAGTCAGGCGTACGAACACTGAAGCTTTCTTT; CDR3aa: CASSLRVRRTNTEAFF
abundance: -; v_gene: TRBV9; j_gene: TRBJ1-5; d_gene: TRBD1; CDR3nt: TGTGCCAGCCTGGGGACAGGGGGAAGTCAGCCCCAGCATTTT; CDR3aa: CASLGTGGSQPQHF
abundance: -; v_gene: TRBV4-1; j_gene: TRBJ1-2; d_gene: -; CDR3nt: TGCGCCAGCAGCCATTCTGGGTCGGCTAACTATGGCTACACCTTC; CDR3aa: CASSHSGSANYGYTF
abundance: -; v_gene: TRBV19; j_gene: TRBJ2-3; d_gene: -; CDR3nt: TGTGCCAGTAGTACCCTAGTCGCGGCAGATACGCAGTATTTT; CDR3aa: CASSTLVAADTQYF
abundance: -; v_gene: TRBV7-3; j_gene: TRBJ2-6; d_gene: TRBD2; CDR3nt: TGTGCCAGCAGCTCCCTAGCGGGGAGCTCTGGGGCCAACGTCCTGACTTTC; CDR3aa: CASSSLAGSSGANVLTF
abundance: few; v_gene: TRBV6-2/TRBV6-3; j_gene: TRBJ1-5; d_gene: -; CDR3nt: TGTGCCAGCAGTCCCTCCCCCACAGGCCTGCCCGGGCATTTT; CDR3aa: CASSPSPTGLPGHF
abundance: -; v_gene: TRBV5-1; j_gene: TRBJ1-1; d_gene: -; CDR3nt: TGCGCCAGCAGCCCGGGGCCCTCGAACACTGAAGCTTTCTTT; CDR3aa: CASSPGPSNTEAFF
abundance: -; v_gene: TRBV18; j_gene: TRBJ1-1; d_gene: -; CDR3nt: TGTGCCAGCTCACCACCGGCAGGTATGAACACTGAAGCTTTCTTT; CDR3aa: CASSPPAGMNTEAFF
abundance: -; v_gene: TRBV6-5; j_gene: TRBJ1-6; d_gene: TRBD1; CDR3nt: TGTGCCAGCAGTCTTCGACAGGGAGACAATTCACCCCTCCACTTT; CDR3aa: CASSLRQGDNSPLHF
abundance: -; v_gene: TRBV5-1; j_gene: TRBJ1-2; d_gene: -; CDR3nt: TGCGCCAGCAGCTTGGCCGCGACACTCTATGGCTACACCTTC; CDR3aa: CASSLAATLYGYTF
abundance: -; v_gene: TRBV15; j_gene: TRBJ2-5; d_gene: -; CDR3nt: TGTGCCACCAGTCGCTACGGGGGGCCGAAGGAGACCCAGTACTTC; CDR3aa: CATSRYGGPKETQYF
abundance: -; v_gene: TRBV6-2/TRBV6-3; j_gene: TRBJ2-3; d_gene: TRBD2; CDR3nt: TGTGCCAGCAGTCCCGGGACTAGTTTTGGCGCAGATACGCAGTATTTT; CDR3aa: CASSPGTSFGADTQYF
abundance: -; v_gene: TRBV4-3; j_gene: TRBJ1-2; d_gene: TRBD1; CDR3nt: TGCGCCAGCAGCCAAACAGGGGGCTATGGCTACACCTTC; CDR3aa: CASSQTGGYGYTF
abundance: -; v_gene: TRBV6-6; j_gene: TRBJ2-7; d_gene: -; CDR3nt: TGTGCCACCCGGAGGGGTGGCGACTACGAGCAGTACTTC; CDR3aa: CATRRGGDYEQYF
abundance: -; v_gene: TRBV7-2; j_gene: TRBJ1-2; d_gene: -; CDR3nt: TGTGCCAGCAGCTTAGGAGCAAACTATGGCTACACCTTC; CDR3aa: CASSLGANYGYTF
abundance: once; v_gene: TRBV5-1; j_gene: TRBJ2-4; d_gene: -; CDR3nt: TGCGCCAGCAGCGGGACCTTAGCCAAAAACATTCAGTACTTC; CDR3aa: CASSGTLAKNIQYF
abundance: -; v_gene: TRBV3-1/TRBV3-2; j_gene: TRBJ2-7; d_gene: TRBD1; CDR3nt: TGTGCCAGCAGCGCACTCAGGACAGGGGGGTACGAGCAGTACTTC; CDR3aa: CASSALRTGGYEQYF
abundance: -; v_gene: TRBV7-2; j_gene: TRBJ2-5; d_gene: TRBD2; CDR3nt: TGTGCCAGCAGCTTCGTAGCGGGGGGGGGAGAGACCCAGTACTTC; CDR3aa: CASSFVAGGGETQYF
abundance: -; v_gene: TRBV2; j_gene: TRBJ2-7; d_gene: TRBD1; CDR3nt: TGTGCCAGCAGCACCGCCGGGACAGGGGCCTACGAGCAGTACTTC; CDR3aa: CASSTAGTGAYEQYF
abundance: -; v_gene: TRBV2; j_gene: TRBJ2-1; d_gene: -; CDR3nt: TGTGCCAGCAGTGAAGACAGCCCGTACAATGAGCAGTTCTTC; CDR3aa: CASSEDSPYNEQFF
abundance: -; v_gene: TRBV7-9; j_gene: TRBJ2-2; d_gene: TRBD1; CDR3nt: TGTGCCAGCAGCCCCCGGGCCCAGGGGGCCTACACCGGGGAGCTGTTTTTT; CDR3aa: CASSPRAQGAYTGELFF
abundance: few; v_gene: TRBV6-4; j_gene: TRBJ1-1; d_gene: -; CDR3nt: TGTGCCAGCAGTGAGGCAGGGGAGGGCACTGAAGCTTTCTTT; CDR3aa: CASSEAGEGTEAFF
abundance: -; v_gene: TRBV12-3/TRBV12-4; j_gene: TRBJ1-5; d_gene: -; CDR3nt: TGTGCCAGCAGTCAGGAGGAGGATCAGCCCCAGCATTTT; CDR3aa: CASSQEEDQPQHF
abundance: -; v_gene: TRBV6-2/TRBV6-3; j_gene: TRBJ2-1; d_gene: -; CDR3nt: TGTGCCAGCAGTGCCTATGGTGAGCAGTTCTTC; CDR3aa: CASSAYGEQFF
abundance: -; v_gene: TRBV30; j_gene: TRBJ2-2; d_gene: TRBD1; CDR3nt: TGTGCCTGGAGGGAAACAGGGGCCGGGGAGCTGTTTTTT; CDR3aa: CAWRETGAGELFF
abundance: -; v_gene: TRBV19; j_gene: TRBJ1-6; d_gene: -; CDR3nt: TGTGCCAGTAGTTCCCGGATCCACTCACCCCTCCACTTT; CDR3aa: CASSSRIHSPLHF
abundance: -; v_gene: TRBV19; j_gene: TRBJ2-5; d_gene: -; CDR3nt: TGTGCCAGTAGACCCAGGGGAGAGGGAGAGACCCAGTACTTC; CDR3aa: CASRPRGEGETQYF
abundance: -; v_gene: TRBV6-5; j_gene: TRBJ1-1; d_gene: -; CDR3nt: TGTGCCAGCAGTTACGGGCAGGGCGGCACTGAAGCTTTCTTT; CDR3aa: CASSYGQGGTEAFF
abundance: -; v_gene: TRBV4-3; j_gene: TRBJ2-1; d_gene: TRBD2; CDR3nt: TGCGCCAGCAGCCACCCGGGGGGTTACAATGAGCAGTTCTTC; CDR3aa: CASSHPGGYNEQFF
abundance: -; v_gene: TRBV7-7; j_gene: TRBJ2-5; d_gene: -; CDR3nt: TGTGCCAGCAGCCTAGACAGGATTCAAGAGACCCAGTACTTC; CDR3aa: CASSLDRIQETQYF
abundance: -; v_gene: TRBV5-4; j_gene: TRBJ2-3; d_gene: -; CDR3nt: TGTGCCAGCAGCTTGTCTGTCCTGGGGGGTACGCAGTATTTT; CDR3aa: CASSLSVLGGTQYF
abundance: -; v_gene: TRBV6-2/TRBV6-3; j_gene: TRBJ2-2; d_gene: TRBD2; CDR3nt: TGTGCCAGCAGTTACGGAATGACGGGAGGGGCCGGGGAGCTGTTTTTT; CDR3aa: CASSYGMTGGAGELFF
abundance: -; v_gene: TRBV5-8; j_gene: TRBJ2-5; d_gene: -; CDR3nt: TGTGCCAGCAGCTTGTTACTGACGAGCCAAGAGACCCAGTACTTC; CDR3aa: CASSLLLTSQETQYF